This T cell receptor (beta chain) appears in the sequencing data of a study of T cell repertoires in cytomegalovirus infection (dated by TCRdb to the late 2010s). Regarding the complete study: The HLA type of each donor mattered for the analysis, because public TCR beta signatures pointed to carriage of CMV infection along with the matching HLA type.

This sample was sequenced with an Illumina HiSeq 1500. Clones were called with MiXCR by TCRdb after fastp trimmed the public reads at Q25, and only in-frame beta chains were retained. Identical CDR3 proteins give one entry, which carries the most common genes and DNA. In this sample the table shows hundreds of thousands of distinct CDR3 sequences, over 7.5% of which occur a single time. The ten most abundant clones make up 4.3% of the sample. Based on the germline V gene (reference sequence), the CDR1 and CDR2 sequences are MNHEY and SMNVEV. V is trimmed back by 5 bases and J by 9 bases, and the junction contains 13 bases that no gene match accounts for. Counted from cysteine to phenylalanine, this CDR3 has 15 amino acids. The retained sequence is limited to the CDR3, 45 bases, with the frame set at the first base. What the work shows at the level of the full study, not this receptor alone: The ex vivo response was dominated by HLA-C-restricted CMV-specific TCR beta clonotypes, which also provided the single most frequent clonotype in two of eight donors. Cumulative frequency of public TCR beta family members discriminated carriers of CMV infection plus the relevant HLA type in this cohort and an independent roughly 340-donor cohort.

On this clonotype: Its antigen is unknown. The input lacks base qualities; no much larger clone sits a single base away.

The sequence came from a human donor in good health (CMV status not recorded). Some clones in this sample may be carry-over from other donors' samples. The receptor chain draws on TRBV27 and TRBJ2-1; 7 junctional bases match TRBD2. Material: PBMCs. CDR3 sequence: CASSLRGAGKSEQFF. The DNA reads as follows: TGTGCCAGCAGTCTCCGAGGAGCGGGGAAGAGTGAGCAGTTCTTC.